These 32 T cell receptor beta chains came from one sample sequenced in a study of T cell repertoires in cytomegalovirus infection. TCRdb passed the reads through MiXCR, listing each CDR3 protein once. The data contain hundreds of thousands of distinct CDR3 sequences, 25% to 40% of them singletons. Their antigens are not known. Sequencing was performed on cultured CD8+ T cells from PBMCs, taken from culture after CMV antigen stimulation. All receptors come from a human donor in good health (CMV status not recorded). Some clones in this sample may be carry-over from other donors' samples.

The sample holds a few counts of this clonotype. V gene TRBV6-6 combines with J gene TRBJ2-5, with 9 positions matching TRBD2. J lost 2 bases, V lost 0 bases, and 4 bases had no gene match. The CDR3 totals 16 residues. From germline, CDR1 is MNHNY and CDR2 SVGAGI (reference sequence). The CDR3 protein is CASSYSPSGAQETQYF. Here the CDR3 DNA reads TGTGCCAGCAGTTACTCGCCTAGCGGGGCTCAAGAGACCCAGTACTTC.

This rearrangement joins TRBV6-1 to TRBJ2-5; a weak D match, TRBD1 (5 bases). The CDR3 covers 21 residues. CDR1 MNHNS and CDR2 SASEGT come from the germline V gene. Between the trimmed V and J ends, which lost 5 bases and 1 base, there was a span of 32 bases. The CDR3 DNA is TGTGCCAGCAGTTATTTTGGCCCCGGGTTGCAGGTCAGGGCTCTCCAAGAGACCCAGTACTTC. Encoded protein: CASSYFGPGLQVRALQETQYF.

To note about this clonotype: The conserved phenylalanine or tryptophan normally closing the CDR3 is absent here, so this likely arose from a read error. The chain is built from TRBV14 and TRBJ2-1; unclear D gene. Germline CDR1 SGHDN, CDR2 FVKESK. V shed 1 base and J shed 10 bases, with 8 bases lying between them. The CDR3 spans 12 residues. The CDR3 DNA reads as TGTGCCAGCAGCCAAGGCGTGGTAGAGCAGTTCTCC. Encoded protein: CASSQGVVEQFS.

The chain couples TRBV5-6 to TRBJ1-3; D is unclear. Germline loops: CDR1 SGHDT, CDR2 YYEEEE. The CDR3 loop spans 14 amino acids. V lost 3 bases, J lost 4 bases, and 11 bases lay in between. CDR3 nucleotide sequence: TGTGCCAGCAGCTCTCCTGACGAGGGAAACACCATATATTTT. This encodes CASSSPDEGNTIYF.

J is TRBJ1-2 and V is TRBV6-5; D remains ambiguous. The germline CDR1 and CDR2 sequences are MNHEY and SVGAGI. There are 14 residues in the CDR3. V was pared by 4 bases and J by 8 bases, with 17 bases between. In DNA form, the CDR3 reads TGTGCCAGCAGTTCCCGCGTCGGGGAGGACGGCTACACCTTC. Translated: CASSSRVGEDGYTF.

The chain is built from TRBV27 and TRBJ2-7, with 10 bases fitting TRBD1. The germline gives CDR1 MNHEY, CDR2 SMNVEV (reference sequence). V shed 5 bases, J shed 4 bases, and the junction held 11 bases outside the gene matches. This CDR3 comprises 16 residues. Written as DNA, the CDR3 is TGTGCCAGCAGTGGACAGGGGGGGTCTTCTAATTACGAGCAGTACTTC. Amino acid sequence: CASSGQGGSSNYEQYF.

V usage is TRBV20-1 and J usage is TRBJ1-1; D is perhaps TRBD1 (5 bases). The CDR3 spans 13 residues. Trimming took 5 bases from V and 5 from J, leaving 15 bases between them. Per the germline V gene, CDR1 is DFQATT and CDR2 is SNEGSKA (reference sequence). Written as DNA, the CDR3 is TGCAGTGCTCGAGCGCGGGGGAGGACTGAAGCTTTCTTT. Its protein product is CSARARGRTEAFF.

A few counts support this clonotype. The chain employs TRBV7-9 and TRBJ2-2, with no clear D. V was trimmed by 3 bases and J by 1 base, leaving 6 bases between them. Germline V gives CDR1 SEHNR, CDR2 FQNEAQ (reference sequence). The CDR3 loop spans 14 amino acids. The DNA of the CDR3 is TGTGCCAGCAGCTTTCGGCAGAACACCGGGGAGCTGTTTTTT. Translating it yields CASSFRQNTGELFF.

In nucleotides, the CDR3 is TGTGCCAGCAGCCTTCATAGGGTTACAGATACGCAGTATTTT. Protein: CASSLHRVTDTQYF. The chain carries TRBV7-9 and TRBJ2-3; D is unresolved. The CDR3 totals 14 residues. Deletions cut 5 bases from V and 3 bases from J, with 12 bases between. Germline V CDR1 and CDR2: SEHNR, FQNEAQ (reference sequence).

The chain carries TRBV12-5 and TRBJ2-2, with 7 bases that match TRBD2. V lost 10 bases, J lost 0 bases, and 2 bases stayed unmatched. The CDR3 extends over 13 amino acids. Germline V gene data show CDR1 as LGHNT and CDR2 as FRNRAP. CDR3 sequence: CAIGLANTGELFF. CDR3 DNA: TGTGCTATCGGACTAGCGAACACCGGGGAGCTGTTTTTT.

The chain is built from TRBV13 and TRBJ2-7; either TRBD1 or TRBD2 may supply D (5 bases each). V was shortened by 5 bases and J by 5 bases, with 19 bases between the two germline ends. CDR1 and CDR2 (germline): PRHDT, FYEKMQ (reference sequence). CDR3 length: 15 residues. CDR3 residues: CASSLGRTLRHEQYV. For the CDR3, the DNA is TGTGCCAGCAGCCTGGGACGGACCCTAAGGCACGAGCAGTACGTC.

This clonotype has a count of ten or more. The rearrangement joins TRBV7-6 to TRBJ2-2, with 10 bases matching TRBD1. CDR3 length: 15 amino acids. Trimming took 5 bases from V and 5 from J; bases not matched to a gene: 5. Germline V gene sequence: CDR1 SGHVS, CDR2 FNYEAQ. The CDR3 spells CASSADRGQTGELFF. In nucleotides, the CDR3 is TGTGCCAGCAGCGCAGACAGGGGGCAGACCGGGGAGCTGTTTTTT.

There are a few counts of this clonotype. The chain employs TRBV18 and TRBJ2-3, with 9 bases matching TRBD2. The V and J ends lost 3 bases and 3 bases, in that order; junction bases with no gene match: 4. This CDR3 has 15 residues. Germline V gives CDR1 KGHSH, CDR2 LQKENI. CDR3: CASSPLTSGTDTQYF. CDR3 nucleotides: TGTGCCAGCTCACCCCTGACTAGCGGAACAGATACGCAGTATTTT.

The genes are TRBV5-5 and TRBJ1-2; D remains ambiguous. Trimming pared 2 bases from V and 2 bases from J, leaving 7 bases between. Germline V gives CDR1 SGHKS, CDR2 YYEKEE (reference sequence). The CDR3 contains 13 residues. The CDR3 coding sequence is TGTGCCAGCAGCTTTACAAACAACTATGGCTACACCTTC. Translation gives CASSFTNNYGYTF.

This clonotype was recorded at least ten times. The chain recombines TRBV7-6 with TRBJ1-1; D perhaps matches TRBD1 (6 bases). The CDR3 length is 11 residues. Trimming took off 5 bases at V and 7 bases at J, with 8 bases between the two ends. Germline values: CDR1 SGHVS, CDR2 FNYEAQ. The CDR3: CASSGGREAFF. In DNA, the CDR3 is TGTGCCAGCAGCGGGGGGCGTGAAGCTTTCTTT.

This sequence joins TRBV12-3 or TRBV12-4 and TRBJ2-7; D is uncertain. The V gene lost 7 bases and the J gene lost 0 bases, with 22 bases spanning the gap. This CDR3 has 17 residues. The CDR3 nucleotides read TGTGCCAGCACCCTTGGCCGCAGAGAAAAAAGCTCCTACGAGCAGTACTTC. Translation: CASTLGRREKSSYEQYF.

CDR3 sequence: CASSGQTYEQYV. The CDR3, as DNA: TGTGCCAGCAGTGGACAGACTTACGAGCAGTACGTC. V usage is TRBV6-6 and J usage is TRBJ2-7; D perhaps matches TRBD1 (6 bases). V was pared by 5 bases and J by 4 bases, with 9 bases between. CDR1 is MNHNY and CDR2 is SVGAGI in the germline V gene (reference sequence). The CDR3 runs 12 residues.

V usage is TRBV15 and J usage is TRBJ1-1; D may be TRBD1 (5 bases). The CDR3 consists of 13 residues. Deletions cut 3 bases from V and 3 bases from J, with 8 bases between. Germline CDR1 is LNHNV and CDR2 is YYDKDF (reference sequence). The DNA of the CDR3 is TGTGCCACCAGCAGGACCAGGGACACTGAAGCTTTCTTT. It yields the protein CATSRTRDTEAFF. Looking up the rest from reference TRBV15 and TRBJ1-1 gives the full variable domain: DAMVIQNPRYQVTQFGKPVTLSCSQTLNHNVMYWYQQKSSQAPKLLFHYYDKDFNNEADTPDNFQSRRPNTSFCFLDIRSPGLGDTAMYLCATSRTRDTEAFFGQGTRLTVV.

This chain joins TRBV27 and TRBJ1-6; D gene uncertain. V lost 4 bases and J 8 bases, leaving 9 bases between the germline ends. In germline, CDR1 is MNHEY, CDR2 SMNVEV (reference sequence). This CDR3 is 13 amino acids long. The CDR3 is CASSYGNDSPLHF. CDR3 DNA sequence: TGTGCCAGCAGTTATGGGAACGATTCACCCCTCCACTTT.

Concerning this clonotype: At one boundary the junction diverges from the germline segment, which might be a read error. This chain uses TRBV27 with TRBJ1-2; no reliable D call. Germline CDR1 MNHEY, CDR2 SMNVEV (reference sequence). The CDR3 spans 13 residues. In nucleotides, the CDR3 is TGTGTCAGCAGTTTAAGAGCGAGCTATGGCTACACCTTC. This encodes CVSSLRASYGYTF.

V gene TRBV4-1 combines with J gene TRBJ2-5, with TRBD2 matching 8 bases. This CDR3 spans 15 amino acids. The V gene end was trimmed by 5 bases and the J gene end by 3 bases; junction bases not matched to a gene: 8. Germline lookup yields CDR1 MGHRA and CDR2 YSYEKL. The CDR3 protein is CASSNLAGLEETQYF. In DNA form, the CDR3 reads TGCGCCAGCAGCAATTTAGCGGGGTTGGAAGAGACCCAGTACTTC.

This clonotype was detected a few times. The chain joins TRBV2 to TRBJ1-1; TRBD1 matches at 7 bases. This CDR3 contains 15 residues. V lost 6 bases and J lost 0; bases outside the gene matches: 7. Germline V gene lookup returns CDR1 SNHLY and CDR2 FYNNEI. CDR3 amino acids: CASRPDRVMNTEAFF. CDR3 nucleotides: TGTGCCAGCAGGCCCGACAGGGTTATGAACACTGAAGCTTTCTTT.

Turning to this clonotype: A junction boundary mismatches the germline segment, possibly from a read error. V and J are TRBV12-3 or TRBV12-4 and TRBJ2-2, with D perhaps given as TRBD1 or TRBD2 (5 bases each). CDR3 size: 15 residues. The CDR3 coding sequence is TGTGCCAGCAGTGATAACACCCGAGGTCGTGGGGGGCTGTTTTTT. Translating it yields CASSDNTRGRGGLFF.

The V gene is TRBV13, the J gene TRBJ1-1; the D gene is possibly TRBD1 (6 bases). Trimming cost V 4 bases and J 2 bases, with 14 bases left between them. The germline gives CDR1 PRHDT, CDR2 FYEKMQ (reference sequence). This CDR3 region has 15 residues. CDR3 residues: CASSYVVQGNTEAFF. The CDR3 region has the DNA TGTGCCAGCAGCTACGTCGTACAGGGTAACACTGAAGCTTTCTTT. The variable domain in full, completed from reference TRBV13 and TRBJ1-1, reads AAGVIQSPRHLIKEKRETATLKCYPIPRHDTVYWYQQGPGQDPQFLISFYEKMQSDKGSIPDRFSAQQFSDYHSELNMSSLELGDSALYFCASSYVVQGNTEAFFGQGTRLTVV.

The chain joins TRBV7-2 to TRBJ2-3, with 9 bases aligning to TRBD1. The J segment lost 1 base and the V segment lost 5 bases, leaving 4 bases of the junction unmatched. This CDR3 has 15 amino acids. Germline V gene lookup returns CDR1 SGHTA and CDR2 FQGNSA. In DNA form, the CDR3 reads TGTGCCAGCAGCAGGACAGGGGTCGGCACAGATACGCAGTATTTT. Translating gives CASSRTGVGTDTQYF.

In regard to this clonotype: One base away lies a much larger clone, so this may be a sequencing read error. No conserved phenylalanine or tryptophan ends this CDR3, so it is likely a read error. CDR3 amino acids: CASSLSTSGPLREQYL. In DNA form, the CDR3 reads TGTGCCAGCAGCTTATCGACTAGCGGGCCCCTTCGAGAGCAGTACTTA. V and J are TRBV7-6 and TRBJ2-7; 10 bases agree with TRBD2. This CDR3 region has 16 residues. Per germline, CDR1 SGHVS and CDR2 FNYEAQ. After removal of 2 bases from V and 7 bases from J, the junction contained 11 bases not matched to a gene.

This clonotype appeared a few times. V usage is TRBV20-1 and J usage is TRBJ1-1; 8 positions match TRBD1. Trimming removed 6 bases from V and 3 bases from J; junction bases left unmatched: 6. This CDR3 contains 13 residues. Per the germline V gene, CDR1 is DFQATT and CDR2 is SNEGSKA (reference sequence). CDR3 loop: CSAEDRDYTEAFF. CDR3 bases: TGCAGTGCCGAGGACAGGGATTACACTGAAGCTTTCTTT.

This clonotype was seen a few times. The V call is TRBV25-1, the J call TRBJ1-2, with TRBD1 as a possible D gene (5 bases). From germline, CDR1 is MGHDK and CDR2 SYGVNS. This CDR3 has 11 amino acids. With 7 bases removed from V and 8 bases from J, the gap between germline ends came to 11 bases. The CDR3 region has the DNA TGTGCCAGCACCTCCGGGGGAGGCTACACCTTC. It yields the protein CASTSGGGYTF.

This clonotype has more than one count but fewer than ten. V and J are TRBV7-6 and TRBJ2-1; 11 bases match TRBD1. CDR1 and CDR2 from the germline V gene are SGHVS and FNYEAQ. The CDR3 is made up of 17 amino acids. With 5 bases clipped from V and 7 bases from J, the junction kept 13 bases outside the gene matches. CDR3: CASSLGTGGLVTNEQFF. Written as DNA, the CDR3 is TGTGCCAGCAGCCTCGGGACAGGGGGGCTAGTTACGAATGAGCAGTTCTTC.

By sample fraction, this clonotype is medium-sized. V gene TRBV5-6 combines with J gene TRBJ2-7; 7 nucleotides line up with TRBD1. The trim removed 1 base at V and 3 bases at J, leaving 7 bases unmatched. CDR3 size: 15 residues. CDR1 and CDR2 from the germline V gene are SGHDT and YYEEEE. CDR3 in amino acids: CASSLLGTDLYEQYV. The CDR3, as DNA: TGTGCCAGCAGCTTGTTGGGGACAGACCTCTACGAGCAGTACGTC.

This clonotype was detected ten times or more. The chain links TRBV7-2 to TRBJ1-5; D ambiguous. Deletions cut 5 bases from V and 0 bases from J, with 8 bases between. This CDR3 comprises 14 residues. The germline V gene has CDR1 SGHTA and CDR2 FQGNSA. The CDR3 region is CASSTLDSNQPQHF. The CDR3 DNA follows: TGTGCCAGCAGCACGTTAGATAGCAATCAGCCCCAGCATTTT.

The table lists this clonotype with a few counts. This chain uses TRBV4-1 with TRBJ2-3; 13 positions agree with TRBD2. The V gene end was trimmed by 2 bases and the J gene end by 2 bases; junction bases not matched to a gene: 4. The germline V gene encodes CDR1 MGHRA and CDR2 YSYEKL. The CDR3 spans 17 residues. The CDR3 region is CASSQRTSGGPTDTQYF. In nucleotides, the CDR3 is TGCGCCAGCAGCCAACGGACTAGCGGGGGCCCCACAGATACGCAGTATTTT.